The 13 T cell receptor beta chains below come from one sample, sequenced in a study of CD8 T cells in Susac syndrome (dated by TCRdb to the late 2010s). The library was prepared using the immunoSEQ multiplex PCR assay. RNA was extracted with the RNeasy kit and roughly 0.45 to 1 ug was reverse transcribed using random hexamers. The public reads were reprocessed in TCRdb via fastp at Q25 and MiXCR, keeping in-frame beta chains. Each entry is one CDR3 protein sequence, shown with its most common DNA and genes. The sample records 95,000 to 150,000 distinct CDR3 sequences, 90% to 95% of which are singletons. The ten top clones hold approximately 0.2% of the sample. Specimen: CD8+ T cells from PBMCs. These receptors all come from a human donor with Susac syndrome.

This chain links TRBV15 with TRBJ1-5; D unresolved. V dropped 3 bases and J dropped 0 bases, with 9 bases sitting between them. This CDR3 contains 15 residues. Germline loops: CDR1 LNHNV, CDR2 YYDKDF (reference sequence). CDR3 bases: TGTGCCACCAGCAGGGACCGACATAGCAATCAGCCCCAGCATTTT. Residues: CATSRDRHSNQPQHF.

The V gene is TRBV6-6, the J gene TRBJ1-2, with 8 bases identical to TRBD1. With V trimmed by 1 base and J by 5 bases, 3 bases remained unmatched. The CDR3 is 14 residues long. CDR1 MNHNY and CDR2 SVGAGI come from the germline V gene (reference sequence). Here the CDR3 reads CASSYWDRRYGYTF. The CDR3 DNA follows: TGTGCCAGCAGTTACTGGGACAGGAGATATGGCTACACCTTC.

This chain uses TRBV13 with TRBJ2-1; TRBD2 aligns across 10 bases. The CDR3 has 14 residues. V dropped 5 bases and J dropped 9; count of bases not matched to a gene: 7. CDR1 is PRHDT, CDR2 FYEKMQ, per germline (reference sequence). The CDR3 DNA reads as TGTGCCAGCAGCCCAAGGGGACTAGCGCCTGAGCAGTTCTTC. Protein sequence: CASSPRGLAPEQFF.

V is TRBV7-9 and J is TRBJ2-2; TRBD2 is a possible D gene (7 bases). V was trimmed by 5 bases and J by 4 bases, leaving 20 bases between them. Germline V gene lookup returns CDR1 SEHNR and CDR2 FQNEAQ (reference sequence). The CDR3 is 17 amino acids. DNA of the CDR3: TGTGCCAGCAGCCTATCTCTCGGGGGGCGCGTCACCGGGGAGCTGTTTTTT. Protein sequence: CASSLSLGGRVTGELFF. The variable domain in full, with the rest retrieved from reference TRBV7-9 and TRBJ2-2, is DTGVSQNPRHKITKRGQNVTFRCDPISEHNRLYWYRQTLGQGPEFLTYFQNEAQLEKSRLLSDRFSAERPKGSFSTLEIQRTEQGDSAMYLCASSLSLGGRVTGELFFGEGSRLTVL.

The rearrangement joins TRBV11-2 to TRBJ2-1, with 14 positions matching TRBD2. This CDR3 spans 17 amino acids. Germline assignment: CDR1 SGHAT and CDR2 FQNNGV. With V trimmed by 1 base and J by 8 bases, 7 bases remained unmatched. The CDR3 nucleotides are TGTGCCAGCAGCTTAGGTCCCGGGACTAGCGGGAGTCATGAGCAGTTCTTC. Translated, it gives CASSLGPGTSGSHEQFF.

This rearrangement joins TRBV7-9 to TRBJ2-7, with D tentatively TRBD2 (6 bases). The CDR3 covers 14 residues. Deletions cut 5 bases from V and 0 bases from J, with 11 bases between. Germline loops: CDR1 SEHNR, CDR2 FQNEAQ (reference sequence). Written as DNA, the CDR3 is TGTGCCAGCAGCCACCGGGACTCCTCCTACGAGCAGTACTTC. Translation: CASSHRDSSYEQYF.

The J gene is TRBJ1-2, the V gene TRBV11-2; D unclear. V lost 4 bases and J lost 4, with 22 bases in between. CDR1 is SGHAT and CDR2 is FQNNGV in the germline V gene. The CDR3 has 17 residues. The CDR3 nucleotides are TGTGCCAGCAGCTCCCCCTCTGAAAATTCTGGTCGCTATGGCTACACCTTC. Translating it yields CASSSPSENSGRYGYTF.

The chain combines TRBV4-1 with TRBJ1-5, with unresolved D. CDR3 length: 15 amino acids. The V end lost 0 bases, the J end lost 1 base, and 7 bases lay between the germline ends. The germline CDR1 and CDR2 sequences are MGHRA and YSYEKL. The CDR3 reads CASSQDVWSNQPQHF. The CDR3, as DNA: TGCGCCAGCAGCCAAGATGTCTGGAGCAATCAGCCCCAGCATTTT.

The chain links TRBV29-1 to TRBJ2-6; no firm D call. The CDR3 extends over 15 amino acids. Germline V gene sequence: CDR1 SQVTM, CDR2 ANQGSEA. Trimming took off 1 base at V and 1 base at J, with 8 bases between the two ends. The CDR3 here is CSVEVLWSGANVLTF. CDR3 coding DNA: TGCAGCGTTGAAGTTCTGTGGTCTGGGGCCAACGTCCTGACTTTC.

This chain links TRBV7-9 with TRBJ2-1, with D possibly being TRBD2 (6 bases). The germline V gene encodes CDR1 SEHNR and CDR2 FQNEAQ (reference sequence). The CDR3 totals 15 residues. V dropped 3 bases and J dropped 2 bases, with 11 bases sitting between them. DNA for the CDR3: TGTGCCAGCAGCTTTGACGGGAGTCCCTACAATGAGCAGTTCTTC. Translated, it gives CASSFDGSPYNEQFF.

The V gene is TRBV9, the J gene TRBJ2-1; 13 bases match TRBD2. With V trimmed by 3 bases and J by 1 base, 1 base remained unmatched. The CDR3 extends over 16 amino acids. The germline V gene encodes CDR1 SGDLS and CDR2 YYNGEE. The CDR3: CASSGTSGRSYNEQFF. The DNA of the CDR3 is TGTGCCAGCAGCGGGACTAGCGGGAGATCCTACAATGAGCAGTTCTTC. Filled out from reference TRBV9 and TRBJ2-1, the complete variable domain reads DSGVTQTPKHLITATGQRVTLRCSPRSGDLSVYWYQQSLDQGLQFLIQYYNGEERAKGNILERFSAQQFPDLHSELNLSSLELGDSALYFCASSGTSGRSYNEQFFGPGTRLTVL.

The gene calls are TRBV27 and TRBJ1-2; 7 bases map to TRBD1. CDR1 and CDR2 from the germline V gene are MNHEY and SMNVEV (reference sequence). This CDR3 has 11 residues. Trimming took 8 bases from V and 4 from J; bases not matched to a gene: 1. Here the CDR3 DNA reads TGTGCCAGCTCAGGGGGCTATGGCTACACCTTC. Residues: CASSGGYGYTF.

The gene calls are TRBV6-5 and TRBJ1-1; D remains ambiguous. The CDR3 sequence is 14 residues long. Trimming took 6 bases from V and 1 from J, leaving 12 bases between them. The germline V gene encodes CDR1 MNHEY and CDR2 SVGAGI. The chain's CDR3 is CASRLEAENTEAFF. The CDR3 DNA sequence: TGTGCCAGCAGACTCGAGGCCGAGAACACTGAAGCTTTCTTT.